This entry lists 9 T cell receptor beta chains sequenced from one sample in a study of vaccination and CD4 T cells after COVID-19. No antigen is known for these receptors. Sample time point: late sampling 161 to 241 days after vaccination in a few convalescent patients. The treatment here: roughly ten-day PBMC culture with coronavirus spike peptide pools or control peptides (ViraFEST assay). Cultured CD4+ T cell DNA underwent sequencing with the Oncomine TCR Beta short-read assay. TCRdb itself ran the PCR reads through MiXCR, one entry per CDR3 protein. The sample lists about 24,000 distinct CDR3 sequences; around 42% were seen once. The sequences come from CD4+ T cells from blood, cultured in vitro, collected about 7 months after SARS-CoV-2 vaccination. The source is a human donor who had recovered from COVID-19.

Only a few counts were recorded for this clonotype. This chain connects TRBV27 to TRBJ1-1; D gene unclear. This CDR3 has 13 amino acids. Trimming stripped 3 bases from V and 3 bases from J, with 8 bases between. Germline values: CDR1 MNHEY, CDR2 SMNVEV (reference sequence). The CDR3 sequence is CASSLRGDTEAFF. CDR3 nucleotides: TGTGCCAGCAGTTTGCGTGGGGACACTGAAGCTTTCTTT.

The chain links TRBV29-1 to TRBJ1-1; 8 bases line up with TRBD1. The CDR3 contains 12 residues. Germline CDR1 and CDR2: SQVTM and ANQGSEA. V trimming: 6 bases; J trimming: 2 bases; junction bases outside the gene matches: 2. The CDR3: CSVQGGNTEAFF. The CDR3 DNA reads TGCAGCGTACAGGGGGGTAACACTGAAGCTTTCTTT.

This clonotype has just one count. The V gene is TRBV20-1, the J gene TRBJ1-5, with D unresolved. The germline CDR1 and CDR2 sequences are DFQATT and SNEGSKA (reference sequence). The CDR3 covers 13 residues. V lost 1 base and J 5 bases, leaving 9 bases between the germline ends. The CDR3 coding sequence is TGCAGTGCTAGAGTCACCGCCGATCAGCCCCAGCATTTT. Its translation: CSARVTADQPQHF.

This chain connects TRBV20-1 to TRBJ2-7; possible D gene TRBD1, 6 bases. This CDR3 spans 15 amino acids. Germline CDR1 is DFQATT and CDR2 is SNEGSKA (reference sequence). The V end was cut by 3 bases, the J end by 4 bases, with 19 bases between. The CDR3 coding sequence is TGCAGTGCTAGGGCGCCGGGACACAGCCCTTACGAGCAGTACTTC. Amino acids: CSARAPGHSPYEQYF.

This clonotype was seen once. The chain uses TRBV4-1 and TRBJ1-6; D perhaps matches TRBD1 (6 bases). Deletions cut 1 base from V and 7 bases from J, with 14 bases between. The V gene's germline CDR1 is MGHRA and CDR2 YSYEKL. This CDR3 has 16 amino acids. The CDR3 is CASSQGRGQRNSPLHF. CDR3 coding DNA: TGCGCCAGCAGCCAAGGAAGAGGACAGCGGAATTCACCCCTCCACTTT.

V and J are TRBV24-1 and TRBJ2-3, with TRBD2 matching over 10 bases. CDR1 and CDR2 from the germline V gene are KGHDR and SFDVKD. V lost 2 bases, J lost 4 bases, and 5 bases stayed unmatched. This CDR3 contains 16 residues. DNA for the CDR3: TGTGCCACCAGTGATTCAAGCGGGAGGGCCCCAGATACGCAGTATTTT. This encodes CATSDSSGRAPDTQYF.

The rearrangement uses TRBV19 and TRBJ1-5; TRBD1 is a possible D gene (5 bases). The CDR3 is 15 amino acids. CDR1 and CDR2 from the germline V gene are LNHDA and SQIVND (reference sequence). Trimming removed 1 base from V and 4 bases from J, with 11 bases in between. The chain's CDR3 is CASSIGRVGNQPQHF. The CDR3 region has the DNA TGTGCCAGTAGTATAGGCAGGGTGGGGAATCAGCCCCAGCATTTT.

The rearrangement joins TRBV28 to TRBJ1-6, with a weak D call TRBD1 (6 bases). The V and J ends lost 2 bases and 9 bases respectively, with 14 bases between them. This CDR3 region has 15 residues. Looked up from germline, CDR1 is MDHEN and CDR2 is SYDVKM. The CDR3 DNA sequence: TGTGCCAGCAGTTTACAGGGGCTACGTGGTTCACCCCTCCACTTT. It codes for CASSLQGLRGSPLHF.

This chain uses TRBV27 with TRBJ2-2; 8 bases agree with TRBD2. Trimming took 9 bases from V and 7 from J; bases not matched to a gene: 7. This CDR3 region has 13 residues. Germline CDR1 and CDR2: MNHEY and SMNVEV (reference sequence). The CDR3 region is CASREGRGGELFF. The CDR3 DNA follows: TGTGCCAGTCGGGAGGGCCGGGGCGGGGAGCTGTTTTTT.